This entry lists 26 T cell receptor beta chains sequenced from one sample in a study of CD8 T cells in ankylosing spondylitis. TCRdb re-analysed the 5' RACE reads in MiXCR, keeping a single row per CDR3 protein. The sample holds around 150,000 distinct CDR3 sequences; roughly 30% are singletons and the top ten take about 6%. Sequenced sample: synovial fluid, either unsorted or a sorted T cell fraction (not recorded which). Source of these receptors: a male donor with ankylosing spondylitis.

Only a few counts were recorded for this clonotype. This chain uses TRBV7-9 with TRBJ1-1, with D perhaps TRBD1 (5 bases). Germline lookup yields CDR1 SEHNR and CDR2 FQNEAQ (reference sequence). V was trimmed by 2 bases and J by 1 base, leaving 17 bases between them. This CDR3 comprises 17 residues. The CDR3 spells CASSLPAGQPPNTEAFF. CDR3 bases: TGTGCCAGCAGCTTACCCGCAGGGCAGCCTCCGAACACTGAAGCTTTCTTT.

The J gene is TRBJ1-1, the V gene TRBV4-2; D is unclear. The CDR3 has 9 residues. Germline CDR1 is LGHNA and CDR2 is YNFKEQ. V lost 0 bases and J lost 14, with 4 bases in between. The CDR3: CASSQERFF. CDR3 nucleotides: TGTGCCAGCAGCCAAGAGAGATTCTTT.

CDR3: CASSRSGTNTEAFF. DNA for the CDR3: TGTGCCAGCAGCCGTTCGGGTACGAACACTGAAGCTTTCTTT. The chain is built from TRBV4-2 and TRBJ1-1; no definite D call. The germline V gene has CDR1 LGHNA and CDR2 YNFKEQ. The V end was cut by 4 bases, the J end by 1 base, with 10 bases between. The CDR3 has 14 residues.

There are many counts of this clonotype. V usage is TRBV5-4 and J usage is TRBJ1-1; possible D gene TRBD1, 6 bases. Germline CDR1 is SGHNT and CDR2 is YYREEE (reference sequence). V was clipped by 5 bases and J by 1 base, with 12 bases between them. CDR3 length: 14 amino acids. This CDR3 is CASRNREKNTEAFF. The CDR3 DNA follows: TGTGCCAGCAGGAACAGGGAGAAGAACACTGAAGCTTTCTTT.

Ten or more counts support this clonotype. The chain uses TRBV20-1 and TRBJ2-1, with 9 nucleotides matching TRBD1. J lost 8 bases, V lost 0 bases, and 5 bases had no gene match. CDR3 size: 14 residues. Per the germline V gene, CDR1 is DFQATT and CDR2 is SNEGSKA (reference sequence). The CDR3 loop reads CSARDYRGRDEQFF. CDR3 nucleotide sequence: TGCAGTGCTAGAGATTACAGGGGGCGAGATGAGCAGTTCTTC.

This clonotype occurred many times. This rearrangement joins TRBV9 to TRBJ2-4; tentatively, D is TRBD2 (5 bases). The CDR3 runs 15 residues. Trimming pared 2 bases from V and 2 bases from J, leaving 11 bases between. Germline lookup yields CDR1 SGDLS and CDR2 YYNGEE. The CDR3 protein is CASSVTGVTKNIQYF. The CDR3 nucleotides read TGTGCCAGCAGCGTGACCGGGGTAACCAAAAACATTCAGTACTTC.

The rearrangement links TRBV3-1 to TRBJ2-7; 8 nucleotides agree with TRBD1. Germline CDR1 reads LGHDT; CDR2 reads YNNKEL (reference sequence). The CDR3 contains 15 residues. The J segment lost 4 bases and the V segment lost 2 bases, leaving 7 bases of the junction unmatched. The CDR3 coding sequence is TGTGCCAGCAGCCAAAAGGGGACAGGAGCGTACGAGCAGTACTTC. This sequence encodes CASSQKGTGAYEQYF.

The V call is TRBV11-2, the J call TRBJ2-1; 7 positions match TRBD2. Germline-derived CDR1 and CDR2 are SGHAT and FQNNGV. The CDR3 length is 16 residues. The V gene end was trimmed by 6 bases and the J gene end by 5 bases; junction bases not matched to a gene: 13. CDR3 residues: CASRARLGAGNNEQFF. CDR3 DNA sequence: TGTGCCAGCAGAGCCCGTCTAGGAGCGGGAAACAATGAGCAGTTCTTC.

There are a few counts of this clonotype. This chain joins TRBV29-1 and TRBJ2-3, with D perhaps matching TRBD1 or TRBD2 (5 bases each). The CDR3 extends over 15 amino acids. Trimming pared 2 bases from V and 2 bases from J, leaving 14 bases between. CDR1 and CDR2 (germline): SQVTM, ANQGSEA. The DNA of the CDR3 is TGCAGCGTTGAATTTCGGTCAGGGACCACAGATACGCAGTATTTT. Amino acid sequence: CSVEFRSGTTDTQYF.

This chain uses TRBV7-2 with TRBJ2-1, with TRBD2 matching over 11 bases. The CDR3 spans 15 residues. From germline, CDR1 is SGHTA and CDR2 FQGNSA. Unmatched junction bases numbered 4, after V lost 2 bases and J lost 7 bases. In nucleotides, the CDR3 is TGTGCCAGCAGCTTATCAACTAGCGGGAGTAATGAGCAGTTCTTC. Amino acid sequence: CASSLSTSGSNEQFF.

This clonotype has ten or more counts. This chain uses TRBV28 with TRBJ2-2; 14 positions match TRBD2. Per the germline V gene, CDR1 is MDHEN and CDR2 is SYDVKM. V lost 6 bases, J lost 5 bases, and 5 bases stayed unmatched. This CDR3 is built from 16 residues. The CDR3 bases are TGTGCCAGCAGCCGCAGACTAGCGGGAGGGACCGGGGAGCTGTTTTTT. This sequence encodes CASSRRLAGGTGELFF.

The rearrangement uses TRBV11-2 and TRBJ1-1; D is unclear. The CDR3 consists of 15 residues. V was shortened by 2 bases and J by 0 bases, with 10 bases between the two germline ends. In germline, CDR1 is SGHAT, CDR2 FQNNGV. As DNA, the CDR3 is TGTGCCAGCAGCTTATTAGGCGCCATGAACACTGAAGCTTTCTTT. Amino acids: CASSLLGAMNTEAFF. The full variable domain, rest sourced from reference TRBV11-2 and TRBJ1-1, is EAGVAQSPRYKIIEKRQSVAFWCNPISGHATLYWYQQILGQGPKLLIQFQNNGVVDDSQLPKDRFSAERLKGVDSTLKIQPAKLEDSAVYLCASSLLGAMNTEAFFGQGTRLTVV.

The chain joins TRBV6-2 or TRBV6-3 to TRBJ2-7; D is uncertain. Trimming removed 4 bases at V and 3 bases at J, with 7 bases between. The CDR3 is made up of 12 amino acids. Germline CDR1 is MNHEY and CDR2 is SVGEGT. The CDR3 is CASSFRYYEQYF. For the CDR3, the DNA is TGTGCCAGCAGTTTCAGATACTACGAGCAGTACTTC.

V gene TRBV20-1 combines with J gene TRBJ1-5; no reliable D call. Germline loops: CDR1 DFQATT, CDR2 SNEGSKA (reference sequence). CDR3 size: 18 residues. V dropped 6 bases and J dropped 0 bases, with 24 bases sitting between them. CDR3 nucleotides: TGCAGTGCCCAGCGGGGAAGCAGAGTGGGGTATAGCAATCAGCCCCAGCATTTT. Encoded protein: CSAQRGSRVGYSNQPQHF.

This clonotype was picked up a small number of times. This chain connects TRBV7-9 to TRBJ2-7, with D possibly matching TRBD1 (6 bases). Trimming stripped 2 bases from V and 5 bases from J, with 10 bases between. The germline CDR1 and CDR2 sequences are SEHNR and FQNEAQ (reference sequence). The CDR3 extends over 13 amino acids. The CDR3 spells CASSLKGQNEQYF. For the CDR3, the DNA is TGTGCCAGCAGCTTAAAGGGACAAAACGAGCAGTACTTC. Together with reference TRBV7-9 and TRBJ2-7, the CDR3 gives the full variable domain: DTGVSQNPRHKITKRGQNVTFRCDPISEHNRLYWYRQTLGQGPEFLTYFQNEAQLEKSRLLSDRFSAERPKGSFSTLEIQRTEQGDSAMYLCASSLKGQNEQYFGPGTRLTVT.

This clonotype was recorded many times. The V and J genes are TRBV7-2 and TRBJ2-4; 11 positions match TRBD2. This CDR3 contains 16 residues. With 7 bases clipped from V and 0 bases from J, the junction kept 5 bases outside the gene matches. CDR1 and CDR2 (germline): SGHTA, FQGNSA. The CDR3 bases are TGTGCCAGCACCGAAGGACTAGCGGGAGCCAAAAACATTCAGTACTTC. It codes for CASTEGLAGAKNIQYF. Based on the CDR3 plus reference TRBV7-2 and TRBJ2-4, the full variable domain is GAGVSQSPSNKVTEKGKDVELRCDPISGHTALYWYRQSLGQGLEFLIYFQGNSAPDKSGLPSDRFSAERTGGSVSTLTIQRTQQEDSAVYLCASTEGLAGAKNIQYFGAGTRLSVL.

This clonotype was seen repeatedly, ten times or more. This CDR3 is CSAEGQGAVEQYF. CDR3 nucleotides: TGCAGTGCGGAAGGACAGGGGGCCGTCGAGCAGTACTTC. The genes are TRBV20-1 and TRBJ2-7, with 11 bases fitting TRBD1. CDR3 length: 13 amino acids. Per germline, CDR1 DFQATT and CDR2 SNEGSKA (reference sequence). J was trimmed by 6 bases and V by 6 bases; bases with no gene match: 7.

The chain carries TRBV5-1 and TRBJ2-2; 8 bases map to TRBD2. V lost 4 bases and J lost 0; bases outside the gene matches: 11. Germline V lookup: CDR1 SGHRS, CDR2 YFSETQ. CDR3 length: 18 amino acids. CDR3 sequence: CASSREGASSANTGELFF. The CDR3 nucleotides read TGCGCCAGCAGCCGGGAGGGAGCCTCATCAGCGAACACCGGGGAGCTGTTTTTT.

This clonotype occurred once. J is TRBJ2-5 and V is TRBV5-1; D possibly corresponds to TRBD1 (5 bases). The V gene's germline CDR1 is SGHRS and CDR2 YFSETQ. This CDR3 has 13 amino acids. V was clipped by 0 bases and J by 5 bases, with 8 bases between them. CDR3 sequence: CASSLGQWETQYF. Here the CDR3 DNA reads TGCGCCAGCAGCTTGGGACAGTGGGAGACCCAGTACTTC.

The CDR3 region has the DNA TGTGCCAGCAGCTCTACGTTTGGCAGCACTGAAGCTTTCTTT. Residues: CASSSTFGSTEAFF. V and J are TRBV11-2 and TRBJ1-1; D is unresolved. V lost 4 bases, J lost 4 bases, and 13 bases lay in between. In germline, CDR1 is SGHAT, CDR2 FQNNGV. The CDR3 contains 14 residues.

This clonotype showed up many times. V usage is TRBV12-3 or TRBV12-4 and J usage is TRBJ2-2; no reliable D call. CDR3 length equals 12 residues. V dropped 6 bases and J dropped 6 bases, with 8 bases sitting between them. The CDR3 region is CASRGGAGELFF. The DNA for the CDR3 is TGTGCCAGCAGGGGCGGAGCCGGGGAGCTGTTTTTT.

The rearrangement uses TRBV20-1 and TRBJ1-5; D uncertain. The V end was cut by 4 bases, the J end by 5 bases, with 12 bases between. The CDR3 sequence is 13 residues long. Looked up from germline, CDR1 is DFQATT and CDR2 is SNEGSKA (reference sequence). CDR3 protein: CSAIRRPDQPQHF. For the CDR3, the DNA is TGCAGTGCTATTCGACGTCCGGATCAGCCCCAGCATTTT.

This chain joins TRBV6-1 and TRBJ1-3, with unresolved D. V was clipped by 5 bases and J by 0 bases, with 14 bases between them. The CDR3 is 16 amino acids. The germline V gene has CDR1 MNHNS and CDR2 SASEGT. CDR3 region: CASSPSHQSSGNTIYF. The CDR3 region has the DNA TGTGCCAGCAGTCCGAGCCACCAAAGCTCTGGAAACACCATATATTTT.

The V and J genes are TRBV7-9 and TRBJ1-2; D possibly corresponds to TRBD1 (5 bases). CDR3 length: 15 residues. The germline V gene has CDR1 SEHNR and CDR2 FQNEAQ (reference sequence). V dropped 6 bases and J dropped 3 bases, with 17 bases sitting between them. The CDR3, as DNA: TGTGCCAGCAGTCGTCTTCCACAGGATTACTATGGCTACACCTTC. It encodes CASSRLPQDYYGYTF.

The genes are TRBV30 and TRBJ1-5; D unresolved. This CDR3 region has 16 residues. Between the trimmed V and J ends, which lost 0 bases and 5 bases, there was a span of 17 bases. CDR1 GTSNPN and CDR2 SVGIG come from the germline V gene (reference sequence). CDR3 sequence: CAWSVPGVYSDQPQHF. As DNA, the CDR3 is TGTGCCTGGAGTGTACCCGGAGTGTACTCCGATCAGCCCCAGCATTTT.

The table lists this clonotype with many counts. The V call is TRBV24-1, the J call TRBJ2-5; either TRBD1 or TRBD2 may fit D (5 bases each). The length of the CDR3 is 15 residues. In germline, CDR1 is KGHDR, CDR2 SFDVKD. The V end lost 4 bases, the J end lost 3 bases, and 14 bases lay between the germline ends. The CDR3 reads CATSDWDGGKETQYF. The CDR3 DNA sequence: TGTGCCACCAGTGACTGGGACGGAGGAAAAGAGACCCAGTACTTC.